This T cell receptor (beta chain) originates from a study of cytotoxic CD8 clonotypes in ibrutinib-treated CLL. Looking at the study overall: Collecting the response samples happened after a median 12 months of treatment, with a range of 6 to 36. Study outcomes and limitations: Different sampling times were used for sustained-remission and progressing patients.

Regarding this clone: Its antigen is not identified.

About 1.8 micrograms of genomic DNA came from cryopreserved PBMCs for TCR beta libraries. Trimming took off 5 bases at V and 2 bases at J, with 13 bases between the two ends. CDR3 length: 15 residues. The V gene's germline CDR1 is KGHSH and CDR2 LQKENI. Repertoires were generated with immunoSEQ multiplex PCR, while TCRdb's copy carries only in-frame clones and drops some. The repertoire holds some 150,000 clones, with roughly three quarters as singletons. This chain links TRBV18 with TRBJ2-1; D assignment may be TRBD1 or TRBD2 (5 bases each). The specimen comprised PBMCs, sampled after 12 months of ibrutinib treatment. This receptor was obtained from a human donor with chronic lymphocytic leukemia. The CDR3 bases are TGTGCCAGCTCATTTCTGGGACGTACCTACAATGAGCAGTTCTTC. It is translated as CASSFLGRTYNEQFF.